These 19 T cell receptor beta chains were sequenced from one sample in a study of neurological immune-mediated disorders. TCRdb fed the 5' RACE reads into MiXCR, producing one record per CDR3 protein. Among more than 30,000 distinct CDR3 sequences listed, about 14% were seen once. Sample time point: technical triplicate 2. The sequenced sample was CD4+ T cells from blood. These receptors all come from a female donor with HTLV-1-associated myelopathy (HAM/TSP).

Many counts were recorded for this clonotype. The V call is TRBV10-3, the J call TRBJ2-2; a possible D gene is TRBD1 (6 bases). From germline, CDR1 is ENHRY and CDR2 SYGVKD. V lost 10 bases and J lost 3, with 15 bases in between. CDR3 length: 14 amino acids. The chain's CDR3 is CATTPGADTGELFF. As DNA, the CDR3 is TGTGCCACCACCCCAGGGGCAGACACCGGGGAGCTGTTTTTT.

This clonotype was detected ten times or more. A junction boundary mismatches the germline segment, possibly from a read error. J is TRBJ2-1 and V is TRBV3-1; 15 nucleotides agree with TRBD2. This CDR3 has 14 amino acids. CDR1 and CDR2 (germline): LGHDT, YNNKEL (reference sequence). CDR3 DNA: TGTGCCAGCAGCCAAGGGACTAGCGGGAGGGAGGGGCGCTTC. This sequence encodes CASSQGTSGREGRF.

This clonotype was observed many times. The J gene is TRBJ2-1, the V gene TRBV6-2 or TRBV6-3, with 9 bases aligning to TRBD2. V shed 7 bases and J 0 bases; nucleotides not matched to a gene: 7. The CDR3 sequence is 16 residues long. CDR1 is MNHEY, CDR2 SVGEGT, per germline. CDR3 DNA: TGTGCCAGCACACGGGCTAGCGGGGCCTCCTACAATGAGCAGTTCTTC. It translates to CASTRASGASYNEQFF.

Many counts were recorded for this clonotype. The chain combines TRBV6-5 with TRBJ1-1; TRBD1 is a possible D gene (6 bases). CDR3 length: 13 residues. V shed 6 bases and J shed 2 bases, with 10 bases lying between them. Germline lookup yields CDR1 MNHEY and CDR2 SVGAGI. The CDR3 DNA reads TGTGCCAGCAGGGACAGACGAAACACTGAAGCTTTCTTT. Protein: CASRDRRNTEAFF.

This chain joins TRBV4-1 and TRBJ2-7; no firm D call. CDR3 length equals 12 residues. The V gene lost 0 bases and the J gene lost 7 bases, with 7 bases spanning the gap. The germline CDR1 and CDR2 sequences are MGHRA and YSYEKL. CDR3 in DNA: TGCGCCAGCAGCCAAGATAGGGTGGAGCAGTACTTC. This gives the protein CASSQDRVEQYF.

The sample holds many counts of this clonotype. The rearrangement uses TRBV29-1 and TRBJ1-1, with D possibly TRBD1 on 5 matching bases. Germline-derived CDR1 and CDR2 are SQVTM and ANQGSEA. CDR3 size: 14 residues. Trimming shortened V by 7 bases and J by 4 bases, and 19 bases separated the two germline ends. The CDR3 DNA reads TGCAGCGCCCACCCCTGGGGGAGCCCCACTGAAGCTTTCTTT. Its translation is CSAHPWGSPTEAFF.

This clonotype was observed many times. CDR3 DNA: TGTGCCATCAGTGAGTCGGTCGGACGGGGAGTATCCGAGCAGTACTTC. Its translation is CAISESVGRGVSEQYF. The rearrangement joins TRBV10-3 to TRBJ2-7, with D perhaps TRBD2 (5 bases). Germline V gene lookup returns CDR1 ENHRY and CDR2 SYGVKD. CDR3 length equals 16 residues. V lost 0 bases to trimming and J lost 6 bases, with 18 bases between them.

There are many counts of this clonotype. The chain recombines TRBV21-1 with TRBJ1-5; the D call TRBD1 from the table was never checked on the DNA. TRBV21-1 is labeled a pseudogene. The CDR3 covers 14 residues. The chain's CDR3 is CASSRGFGNQPQHF. CDR3 coding DNA: TGTGCCAGCAGCAGGGGGTTTGGGAATCAGCCCCAGCATTTT.

This clonotype is medium-sized in the sample. This chain links TRBV29-1 with TRBJ1-1; D is perhaps TRBD1 (5 bases). Germline assignment: CDR1 SQVTM and CDR2 ANQGSEA. Trimming removed 0 bases at V and 3 bases at J, with 17 bases between. The CDR3 covers 16 residues. In DNA form, the CDR3 reads TGCAGCGTTGAAGATCTCCCAGGGAGGGCGCACACTGAAGCTTTCTTT. Translation: CSVEDLPGRAHTEAFF.

At least ten counts were recorded for this clonotype. This rearrangement joins TRBV20-1 to TRBJ2-7, with a tentative D call TRBD2 (6 bases). Trimming pared 3 bases from V and 0 bases from J, leaving 18 bases between. This CDR3 has 16 amino acids. The germline gives CDR1 DFQATT, CDR2 SNEGSKA (reference sequence). This CDR3 is CSASPLGGSSSYEQYF. The CDR3 region has the DNA TGCAGTGCTAGCCCGCTGGGGGGATCCAGCTCCTACGAGCAGTACTTC.

The rearrangement links TRBV20-1 to TRBJ1-4; 8 nucleotides match TRBD1. V trimming: 1 base; J trimming: 4 bases; junction bases outside the gene matches: 11. The germline CDR1 and CDR2 sequences are DFQATT and SNEGSKA (reference sequence). The CDR3 has 17 amino acids. The CDR3 DNA reads as TGCAGTGCTAGAGGCCAGACCTGGACAGGGCTTAATGAAAAACTGTTTTTT. Translating it yields CSARGQTWTGLNEKLFF.

This clonotype was observed many times. The rearrangement links TRBV10-3 to TRBJ2-3, with TRBD2 identical over 8 bases. This CDR3 is 15 amino acids long. Trimming cost V 0 bases and J 5 bases; bases outside gene matches: 4. CDR1 and CDR2 from the germline V gene are ENHRY and SYGVKD. This chain's CDR3 is CAISESAGGGDTQYF. The CDR3, as DNA: TGTGCCATCAGTGAGTCTGCGGGGGGAGGAGATACGCAGTATTTT.

In its sample, this clonotype was seen many times. The CDR3 is CASSFPGGTEAFF. In DNA, the CDR3 is TGTGCCAGCAGTTTTCCAGGGGGCACTGAAGCTTTCTTT. This chain joins TRBV27 and TRBJ1-1; 7 bases line up with TRBD1. This CDR3 contains 13 residues. V trimming: 3 bases; J trimming: 4 bases; junction bases outside the gene matches: 2. Germline assignment: CDR1 MNHEY and CDR2 SMNVEV (reference sequence).

For this clonotype: No conserved phenylalanine or tryptophan is present at the end of the CDR3, so a read error is the likely explanation. The DNA is omitted, as the CDR3 cannot be located on it reliably, and the CDR3 follows TCRdb's listing. The V and J genes are TRBV5-1 and TRBJ1-1. The CDR3 totals 14 residues, both ends included. Germline lookup yields CDR1 SGHRS and CDR2 YFSETQ. CDR3 in amino acids: CASSLMERNTEAIV.

The sample holds many counts of this clonotype. The rearrangement links TRBV10-3 to TRBJ2-7, with a weak D call TRBD2 (7 bases). The CDR3 has 15 amino acids. Germline CDR1 is ENHRY and CDR2 is SYGVKD. Trimming removed 2 bases from V and 3 bases from J, with 14 bases in between. In DNA form, the CDR3 reads TGTGCCATCAGTGAGGAAGGGGGGGGAGACTACGAGCAGTACTTC. It specifies CAISEEGGGDYEQYF.

This clonotype was recorded at least ten times. V usage is TRBV29-1 and J usage is TRBJ2-3; D remains ambiguous. The germline CDR1 and CDR2 sequences are SQVTM and ANQGSEA. The CDR3 covers 14 residues. The V gene lost 6 bases and the J gene lost 2 bases, with 15 bases spanning the gap. The CDR3 sequence: CSVPDASNTDTQYF. CDR3 in DNA: TGCAGCGTCCCGGACGCTAGTAACACAGATACGCAGTATTTT.

This clonotype was seen many times. This chain joins TRBV3-1 and TRBJ2-4, with TRBD1 identical over 7 bases. The CDR3 extends over 15 amino acids. The germline gives CDR1 LGHDT, CDR2 YNNKEL (reference sequence). The J segment lost 4 bases and the V segment lost 1 base, leaving 4 bases of the junction unmatched. The CDR3 DNA follows: TGTGCCAGCAGCCAAGTTTCGACAGGGAAAAACATTCAGTACTTC. Translated, it gives CASSQVSTGKNIQYF.

The table lists this clonotype with many counts. The V and J genes are TRBV7-6 and TRBJ1-6; D perhaps matches TRBD1 (5 bases). Trimming removed 1 base at V and 7 bases at J, with 11 bases between. From germline, CDR1 is SGHVS and CDR2 FNYEAQ. This CDR3 is 15 amino acids long. This chain's CDR3 is CASSLGVGQNSPLHF. CDR3 in DNA: TGTGCCAGCAGCTTAGGGGTAGGACAAAATTCACCCCTCCACTTT. Full variable domain (remainder filled in from reference TRBV7-6 and TRBJ1-6): GAGVSQSPRYKVTKRGQDVALRCDPISGHVSLYWYRQALGQGPEFLTYFNYEAQQDKSGLPNDRFSAERPEGSISTLTIQRTEQRDSAMYRCASSLGVGQNSPLHFGNGTRLTVT.

As to this clonotype: The junction departs from germline at one end; a sequencing error may be responsible. The V gene is TRBV5-1, the J gene TRBJ2-7; D call uncertain. The CDR3 has 15 residues. Germline V gene lookup returns CDR1 SGHRS and CDR2 YFSETQ. CDR3 amino acids: CASSLNSWSFYEQYF. The CDR3 DNA follows: TGTGCCAGCAGCTTGAATAGCTGGAGTTTCTACGAGCAGTACTTC.